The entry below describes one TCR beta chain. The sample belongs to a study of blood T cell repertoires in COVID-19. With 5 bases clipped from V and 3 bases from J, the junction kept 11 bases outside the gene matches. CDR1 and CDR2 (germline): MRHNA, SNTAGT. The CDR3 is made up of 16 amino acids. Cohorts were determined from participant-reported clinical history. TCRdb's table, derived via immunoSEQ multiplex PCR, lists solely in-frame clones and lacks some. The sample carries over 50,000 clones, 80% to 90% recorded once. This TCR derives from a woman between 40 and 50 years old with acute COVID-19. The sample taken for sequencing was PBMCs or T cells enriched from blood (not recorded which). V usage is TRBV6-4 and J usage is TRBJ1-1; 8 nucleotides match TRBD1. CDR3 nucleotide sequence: TGTGCCAGCAGTATTACAGGGGGAAGAAAGGACACTGAAGCTTTCTTT. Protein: CASSITGGRKDTEAFF.